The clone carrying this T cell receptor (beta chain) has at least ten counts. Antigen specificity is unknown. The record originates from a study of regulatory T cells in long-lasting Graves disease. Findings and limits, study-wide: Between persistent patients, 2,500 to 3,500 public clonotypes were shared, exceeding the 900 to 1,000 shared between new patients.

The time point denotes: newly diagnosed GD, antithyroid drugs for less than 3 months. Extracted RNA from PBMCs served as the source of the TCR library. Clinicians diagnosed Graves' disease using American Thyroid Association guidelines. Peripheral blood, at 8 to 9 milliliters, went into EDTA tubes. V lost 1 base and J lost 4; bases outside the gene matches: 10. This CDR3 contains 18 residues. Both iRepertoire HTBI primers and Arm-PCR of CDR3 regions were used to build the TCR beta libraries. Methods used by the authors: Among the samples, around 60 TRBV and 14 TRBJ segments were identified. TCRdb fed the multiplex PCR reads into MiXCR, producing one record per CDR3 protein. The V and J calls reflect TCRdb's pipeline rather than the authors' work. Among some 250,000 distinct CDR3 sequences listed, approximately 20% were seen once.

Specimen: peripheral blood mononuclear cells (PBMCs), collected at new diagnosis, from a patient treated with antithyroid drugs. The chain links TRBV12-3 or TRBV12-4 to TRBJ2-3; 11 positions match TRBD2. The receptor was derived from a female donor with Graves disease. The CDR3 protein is CASSLVFSGRAYADTQYF. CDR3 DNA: TGTGCCAGCAGTTTAGTGTTTAGCGGGAGGGCCTACGCAGATACGCAGTATTTT.